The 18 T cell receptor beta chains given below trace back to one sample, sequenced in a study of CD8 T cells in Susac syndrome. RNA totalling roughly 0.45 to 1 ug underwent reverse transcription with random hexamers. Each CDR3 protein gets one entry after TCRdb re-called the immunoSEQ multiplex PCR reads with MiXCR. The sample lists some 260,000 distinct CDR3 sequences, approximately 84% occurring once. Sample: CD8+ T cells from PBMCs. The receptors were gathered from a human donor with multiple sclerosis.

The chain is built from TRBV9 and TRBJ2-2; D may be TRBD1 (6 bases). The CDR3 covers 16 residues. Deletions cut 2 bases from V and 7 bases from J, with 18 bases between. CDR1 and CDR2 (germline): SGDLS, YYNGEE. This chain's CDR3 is CASSVPTGSEHGELFF. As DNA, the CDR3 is TGTGCCAGCAGCGTCCCCACAGGGAGCGAACACGGGGAGCTGTTTTTT.

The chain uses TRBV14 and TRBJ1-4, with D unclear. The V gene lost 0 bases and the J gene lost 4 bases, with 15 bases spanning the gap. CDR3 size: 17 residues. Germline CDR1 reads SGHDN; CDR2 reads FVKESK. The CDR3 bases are TGTGCCAGCAGCCAAGATGATGTCGGCAGGTATAATGAAAAACTGTTTTTT. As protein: CASSQDDVGRYNEKLFF.

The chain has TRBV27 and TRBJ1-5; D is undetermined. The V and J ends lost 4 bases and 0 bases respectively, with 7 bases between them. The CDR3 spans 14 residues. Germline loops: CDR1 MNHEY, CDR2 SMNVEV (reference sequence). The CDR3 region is CASSSLDSNQPQHF. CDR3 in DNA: TGTGCCAGCAGTTCTTTGGATAGCAATCAGCCCCAGCATTTT.

The CDR3 is CASSLNMRLYNEQFF. In DNA form, the CDR3 reads TGTGCCAGCAGCTTAAATATGCGTTTATACAATGAGCAGTTCTTC. V gene TRBV7-9 combines with J gene TRBJ2-1, with D unclear. Germline CDR1 is SEHNR and CDR2 is FQNEAQ (reference sequence). V was clipped by 2 bases and J by 4 bases, with 12 bases between them. The CDR3 sequence is 15 residues long.

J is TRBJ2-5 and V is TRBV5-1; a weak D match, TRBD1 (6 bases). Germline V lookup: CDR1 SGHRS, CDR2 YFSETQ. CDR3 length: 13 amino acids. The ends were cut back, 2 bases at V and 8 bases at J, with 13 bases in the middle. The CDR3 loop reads CASSFRGGGTQYF. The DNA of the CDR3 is TGCGCCAGCAGCTTCAGGGGCGGCGGTACCCAGTACTTC.

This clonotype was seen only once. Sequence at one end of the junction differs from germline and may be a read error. The CDR3 nucleotides read TGCAGTGCCCCGAACGCCGGGACTAGGCACAATGAGCAGCTCTTC. Translated: CSAPNAGTRHNEQLF. The gene calls are TRBV20-1 and TRBJ2-1, with TRBD2 identical over 8 bases. The CDR3 is 15 residues long. Germline V lookup: CDR1 DFQATT, CDR2 SNEGSKA (reference sequence).

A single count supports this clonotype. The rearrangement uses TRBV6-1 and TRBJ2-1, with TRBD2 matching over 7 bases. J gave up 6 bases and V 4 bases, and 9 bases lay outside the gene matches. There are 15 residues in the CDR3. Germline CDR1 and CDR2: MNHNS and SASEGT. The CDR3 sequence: CASSVSRLASNEQFF. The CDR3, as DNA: TGTGCCAGCAGTGTATCACGACTAGCTTCCAATGAGCAGTTCTTC.

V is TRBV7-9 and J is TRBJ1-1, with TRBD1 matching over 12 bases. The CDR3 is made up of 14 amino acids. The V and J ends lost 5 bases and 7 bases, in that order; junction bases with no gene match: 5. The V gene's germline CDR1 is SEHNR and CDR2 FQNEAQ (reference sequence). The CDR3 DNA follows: TGTGCCAGCAGCCCGGGGGACAGGGGGCATGAAGCTTTCTTT. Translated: CASSPGDRGHEAFF.

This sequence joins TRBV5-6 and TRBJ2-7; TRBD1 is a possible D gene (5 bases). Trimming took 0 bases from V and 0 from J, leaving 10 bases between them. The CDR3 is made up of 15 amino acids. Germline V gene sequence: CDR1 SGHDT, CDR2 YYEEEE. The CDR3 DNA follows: TGTGCCAGCAGCTTGGAAGGGGCGGCCTCCTACGAGCAGTACTTC. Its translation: CASSLEGAASYEQYF.

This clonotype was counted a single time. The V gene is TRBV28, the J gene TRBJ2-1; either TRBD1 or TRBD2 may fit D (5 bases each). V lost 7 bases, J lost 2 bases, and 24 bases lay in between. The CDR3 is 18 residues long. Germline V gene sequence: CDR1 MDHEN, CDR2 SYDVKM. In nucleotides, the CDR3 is TGTGCCAGCACTCCCCAATTTTTGGCAGGGAGTCCCTACAATGAGCAGTTCTTC. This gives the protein CASTPQFLAGSPYNEQFF.

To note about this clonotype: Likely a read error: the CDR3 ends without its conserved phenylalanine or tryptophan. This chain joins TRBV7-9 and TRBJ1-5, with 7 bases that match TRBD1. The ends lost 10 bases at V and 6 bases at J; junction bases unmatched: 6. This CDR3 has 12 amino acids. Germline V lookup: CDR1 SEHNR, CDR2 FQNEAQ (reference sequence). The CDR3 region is CATDRVGQPQHL. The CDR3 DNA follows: TGTGCCACAGACAGGGTCGGTCAGCCCCAGCATCTT.

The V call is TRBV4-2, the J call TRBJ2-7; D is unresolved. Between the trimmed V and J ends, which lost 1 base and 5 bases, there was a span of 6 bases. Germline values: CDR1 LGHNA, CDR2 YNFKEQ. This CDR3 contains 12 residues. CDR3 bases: TGTGCCAGCAGCCAAGCCCCCGACGAGCAGTACTTC. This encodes CASSQAPDEQYF.

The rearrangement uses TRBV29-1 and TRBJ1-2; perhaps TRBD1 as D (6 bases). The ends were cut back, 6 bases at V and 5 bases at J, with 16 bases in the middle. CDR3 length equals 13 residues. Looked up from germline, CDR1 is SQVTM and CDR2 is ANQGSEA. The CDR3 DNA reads TGCAGCGTCCCGGGACACCGGGCGTATGGCTACACCTTC. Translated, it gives CSVPGHRAYGYTF.

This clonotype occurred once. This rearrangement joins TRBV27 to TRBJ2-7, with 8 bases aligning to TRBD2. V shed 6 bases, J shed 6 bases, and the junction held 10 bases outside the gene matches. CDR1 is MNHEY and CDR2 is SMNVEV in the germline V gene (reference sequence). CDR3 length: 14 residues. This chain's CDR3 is CASRIRAGVSEQYF. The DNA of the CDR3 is TGTGCCAGCAGAATAAGAGCGGGAGTCTCCGAGCAGTACTTC.

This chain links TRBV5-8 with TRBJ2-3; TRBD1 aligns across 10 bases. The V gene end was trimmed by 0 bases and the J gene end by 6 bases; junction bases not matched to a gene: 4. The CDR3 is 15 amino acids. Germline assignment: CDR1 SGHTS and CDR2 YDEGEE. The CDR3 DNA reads TGTGCCAGCAGCTTGGGACAGGGGGCCCAGGATACGCAGTATTTT. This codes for CASSLGQGAQDTQYF.

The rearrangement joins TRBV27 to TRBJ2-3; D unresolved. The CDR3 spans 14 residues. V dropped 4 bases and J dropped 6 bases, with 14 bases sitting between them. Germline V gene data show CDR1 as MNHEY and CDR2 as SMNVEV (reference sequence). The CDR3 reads CASSSRSSVDTQYF. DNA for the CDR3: TGTGCCAGCAGTTCCAGGAGCTCTGTGGATACGCAGTATTTT.

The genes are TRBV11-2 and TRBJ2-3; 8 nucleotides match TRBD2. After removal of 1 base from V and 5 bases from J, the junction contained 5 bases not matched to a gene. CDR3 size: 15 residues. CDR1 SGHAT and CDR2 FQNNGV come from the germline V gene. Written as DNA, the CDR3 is TGTGCCAGCAGCTTAGCCGGGAGGGCCGGAGATACGCAGTATTTT. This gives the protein CASSLAGRAGDTQYF.

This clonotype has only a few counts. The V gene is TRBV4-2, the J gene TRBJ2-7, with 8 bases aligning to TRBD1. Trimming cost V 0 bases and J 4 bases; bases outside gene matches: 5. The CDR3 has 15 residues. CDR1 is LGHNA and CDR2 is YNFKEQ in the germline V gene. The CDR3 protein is CASSQESQGAYEQYF. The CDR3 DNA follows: TGTGCCAGCAGCCAAGAAAGCCAGGGGGCTTACGAGCAGTACTTC.